This record concerns one T cell receptor (beta chain) sequence. Its specific antigen is unknown. The record has no base qualities; no much larger clone is one base away. The treatment or condition tag for this specimen amounts to: roughly 11-day PBMC culture with coronavirus spike peptide pools or control peptides (ViraFEST assay). The ViraFEST assay was used in the study, in which antigen-specific T cells were expanded with peptide pools and expanded clonotypes were subsequently identified by TCR sequencing. The convalescent patients' positive SARS-CoV-2 PCR tests were from March to December 2020, which was before the Alpha, Beta and Delta variants emerged in the United States. PBMCs were cultured at fewer than 2.5 million per well in IMDM supplemented with approximately 5% human AB serum and approximately 10 IU/ml IL-2, with approximately 9.2 ug/ml peptide pools added. On days 3 and 7, half of the culture medium was replaced with fresh IL-2-containing medium. CD4+ T cells were isolated after about nine days of culture through negative selection using the EasySep CD4+ T cell isolation kit. Ficoll-Paque Plus gradient centrifugation was used to isolate PBMCs from whole blood, and the isolated PBMCs were then either used fresh or cryopreserved at -140C. Triplicate wells were generally used for each culture condition.

The CDR3 covers 14 residues, taking in both the cysteine and the phenylalanine. Of all the DNA, just the CDR3 is kept, 42 bases in frame from base 1. CDR1 and CDR2 are read off the germline V gene (reference sequence) as DFQATT and SNEGSKA. For this chain, trimming is 5 bases at the V end and 3 bases at the J end, and the number of junction bases without a gene match is 10. This sample stems from a study of vaccination and CD4 T cells after COVID-19 (dated by TCRdb to between 2022 and 2023). Regarding the study in general: SARS-CoV-2 positivity had been established in the convalescent patients by nasal swab PCR, and mild disease was recorded in several of these patients and severe disease in one. Six males and four females were included in the convalescent cohort, with two Hispanic individuals, seven Caucasians, two Asians and one multiracial person represented. Post-COVID blood samples from convalescent patients were collected a median of approximately 93 days after diagnosis, with a range of roughly 35 to 170 days. In 10 COVID-19 convalescent patients and a handful of infection-naive healthy vaccine recipients, researchers compared the spike-specific CD4+ TCR repertoire from before mRNA vaccination with the repertoire from after. Two doses of either the Pfizer-BioNTech BNT162b2 vaccine (n=8) or the Moderna mRNA-1273 vaccine (n=2) were administered to participants. Overlapping spike peptide pools from SARS-CoV-2 and from the common cold coronaviruses HCoV-NL63, HCoV-OC43 and HCoV-229E were used as culture stimuli. Post-vaccine blood samples were collected a median of around 10 weeks after the second vaccine dose, ranging from about 13 to 250 days. Control cultures used a CEFX viral epitope pool as positive control, an HIV-1 Nef peptide pool as negative control, or no peptide. Overall results and qualifications from the work: Although the median number of SARS-CoV-2-reactive clonotypes went up from fewer than 25 after infection to more than 30 after vaccination, the increase was not significant. Among convalescent patients, a median about 90% of the SARS-CoV-2-reactive clones seen after vaccination appeared only after vaccination, which suggests priming specific to the vaccine. Nearly all vaccine-specific clones in convalescent patients (304 of 307) were mono-reactive for SARS-CoV-2 spike rather than cross-reactive with common cold coronaviruses. Only a relatively small number of convalescent patients were included in the study, and early timepoints following natural infection were not analyzed.

The method behind the library was PCR. At the Johns Hopkins FTIC core, DNA from the cultured CD4+ T cells underwent TCR sequencing with the Oncomine TCR Beta short-read assay. The QIAamp micro DNA kit was used to extract genomic DNA from the cultured CD4+ T cells. Oncomine TCR Beta libraries from cultured CD4+ T cells were pooled using unique dual indexes and sequenced on an Illumina iSeq 100. Concerning the study's data processing: Non-productive sequences were removed, and CDR3s that did not start with C, did not end with F or W, or were shorter than 7 amino acids were discarded. The MANAFEST web application identified antigen-specific clonotypes by comparing peptide-stimulated wells against reference wells and other culture wells. To be called positive, a clone needed an FDR below 0.05, an odds ratio above 5, and a productive frequency above 0.1% in at least two of three replicate wells. Clonotypes that were significantly expanded in both SARS-CoV-2 spike wells and at least one common cold coronavirus spike condition were defined as cross-reactive. CDR3 homology was assessed with Levenshtein distances (stringdist) and unrooted phylogenetic trees (ape) in R version 3.6.1. TCRdb trimmed the raw reads at Q25, called clones with MiXCR and kept productive beta chains. Entries are consolidated by CDR3 protein sequence, retaining the most common genes and DNA. TCRdb assigned the V and J calls; the authors' analysis was not used. This sample holds more than 9,000 distinct CDR3 sequences; over 40% were observed only once. Clones ranked in the top ten supply about a fifth of the sample.

This sequence was found in a human donor with COVID-19. The sequencing used cultured CD4+ T cells from blood, collected after SARS-CoV-2 vaccination. The sequence links TRBV20-1 to TRBJ2-7, and 7 junctional nucleotides match TRBD2. The DNA is as follows: TGCAGTGCTCCGCTAGCGGCGAAGGGCTACGAGCAGTACTTC. This is translated as CSAPLAAKGYEQYF.